This T cell receptor beta chain was sequenced for a study of OX40 agonist ivuxolimab in advanced cancers. The overall study: Partial responses were achieved by three patients: one hepatocellular carcinoma, two cutaneous melanoma. Regarding the study as a whole: Expanded peripheral T cells had an undetermined antigen specificity.

Remarks on this clone: Its antigen is undetermined.

The germline V and J ends were trimmed by 0 bases and 4 bases, with 9 bases remaining between them. The CDR3 is 14 residues long. Germline V gene sequence: CDR1 MNHNY, CDR2 SVGAGI (reference sequence). TCRdb's copy holds only in-frame clones and misses some; the assay was immunoSEQ multiplex PCR. The table includes 92,000 or so clones, under 85% detected once. This specimen consisted of CD4+ or CD8+ T cells sorted from blood, obtained in a trial of the OX40 agonist ivuxolimab. The receptor's source is an adult with an advanced solid tumor such as melanoma, head and neck, liver or kidney cancer. The rearrangement links TRBV6-6 to TRBJ1-1; TRBD1 might be the D (5 bases). The CDR3, as DNA: TGTGCCAGCAGTTACTCCCGGGGCACCACTGAAGCTTTCTTT. Protein product: CASSYSRGTTEAFF.